The clone carrying this T cell receptor (beta chain) was seen once. Original data processing: Amplifying reference gene primers gave estimates of nucleated cell counts. The method was immunoSEQ multiplex PCR; TCRdb's version includes in-frame clones alone and lacks a portion of them. The DNA gave D and trimming, while V, J and clone size come from that table. The sample consists of hundreds of thousands of clones, roughly 87% of them appearing once. Trimming at V came to 2 bases and at J to 10 bases, leaving 10 bases not matched to a gene. The CDR3 spans 14 residues. The germline V gene has CDR1 LNHDA and CDR2 SQIVND (reference sequence). The data belong to a study of blood T cell repertoires in COVID-19. Whole-study context: Specimens from acute and convalescent COVID-19 originated in the United States, Italy and Spain. The analysed material was cDNA or gDNA that came from T cells, B-cell-depleted T cells, or PBMCs.

Sequencing input: peripheral blood. The J gene is TRBJ1-2, the V gene TRBV19, with 7 bases matching TRBD1. This clonotype was obtained from a woman aged 18-30 years who had recovered from COVID-19. The CDR3 reads CASSIPLPDRSYTF. For the CDR3, the DNA is TGTGCCAGTAGTATACCCCTTCCGGACAGGTCCTACACCTTC.